This TCR beta chain is from a study of blood T cell repertoires in COVID-19. Study-level information: Samples came from the United States, Italy and Spain, spanning acute and convalescent COVID-19.

Trimming pared 3 bases from V and 0 bases from J, leaving 8 bases between. Germline V gene sequence: CDR1 MDHEN, CDR2 SYDVKM. The CDR3 totals 14 residues. Repertoires were generated with immunoSEQ multiplex PCR, while TCRdb's copy carries only in-frame clones and drops some. This sample has some 150,000 clones; around 84% occur once, and the top ten carry roughly 4.8%. The V call is TRBV28, the J call TRBJ1-1; D gene unclear. Sequenced: peripheral blood. The origin of this receptor is a human donor in a cohort sampled during active COVID-19. The CDR3 region has the DNA TGTGCCAGCAGTTTCGGTCCTTTGAACACTGAAGCTTTCTTT. This translates into CASSFGPLNTEAFF. Filled out from reference TRBV28 and TRBJ1-1, the complete variable domain reads DVKVTQSSRYLVKRTGEKVFLECVQDMDHENMFWYRQDPGLGLRLIYFSYDVKMKEKGDIPEGYSVSREKKERFSLILESASTNQTSMYLCASSFGPLNTEAFFGQGTRLTVV.